The rows below give T cell receptor beta chains drawn from one sample of a study of T cells after yellow fever vaccination. Via MiXCR, TCRdb re-called the 5' RACE reads, giving one row per CDR3 protein. The sample carries roughly 310,000 distinct CDR3 sequences, 8.5% to 9% recorded once. The sample consisted of PBMCs, taken on the day of the first yellow fever vaccination. Receptor source: a man between 18 and 35 years old who received the YFV17D yellow fever vaccine. Each CDR3 is given with its conserved first and last residue. The D gene is left open where the match is weak. Clone size is given for some rows only: seen once, a few or many times, or a class if the clone is expanded.

size: -; V: TRBV6-5; D: -; J: TRBJ2-5; CDR3: CASRYGGGQQETQYF; DNA: TGTGCCAGCAGATACGGTGGGGGCCAGCAAGAGACCCAGTACTTC
size: -; V: TRBV7-8; D: TRBD1; J: TRBJ1-1; CDR3: CASSPWTGKNTEAFF; DNA: TGTGCCAGCAGCCCGTGGACAGGGAAGAACACTGAAGCTTTCTTT
size: -; V: TRBV5-4; D: TRBD1; J: TRBJ1-1; CDR3: CASSGADRVNTEAFF; DNA: TGTGCCAGCAGCGGAGCCGACAGGGTTAACACTGAAGCTTTCTTT
size: few; V: TRBV5-1; D: -; J: TRBJ1-4; CDR3: CASSPPDQATNEKLFF; DNA: TGCGCCAGCAGCCCACCCGACCAGGCAACTAATGAAAAACTGTTTTTT
size: -; V: TRBV19; D: -; J: TRBJ2-1; CDR3: CASSISVDRLDGANEQFF; DNA: TGTGCCAGTAGTATCTCGGTCGACAGGCTAGACGGGGCCAATGAGCAGTTCTTC
size: -; V: TRBV7-2; D: TRBD2; J: TRBJ2-7; CDR3: CASRGGGAVYEQYF; DNA: TGTGCCAGCAGGGGCGGGGGGGCTGTCTACGAGCAGTACTTC
size: once; V: TRBV10-3; D: -; J: TRBJ2-1; CDR3: CAISESRGPLDNEQFF; DNA: TGTGCCATCAGTGAGTCGAGGGGACCACTGGACAATGAGCAGTTCTTC
size: -; V: TRBV12-3/TRBV12-4; D: -; J: TRBJ1-2; CDR3: CASSKGLNYGYTF; DNA: TGTGCCAGCAGCAAGGGTTTGAACTATGGCTACACCTTC
size: few; V: TRBV20-1; D: -; J: TRBJ1-3; CDR3: CSARDQNGGNTIYF; DNA: TGCAGTGCTAGAGATCAAAACGGTGGAAACACCATATATTTT
size: few; V: TRBV28; D: -; J: TRBJ1-2; CDR3: CAAAAGPRGYGYTF; DNA: TGTGCCGCGGCGGCCGGGCCCAGGGGCTATGGCTACACCTTC
size: -; V: TRBV27; D: TRBD1; J: TRBJ2-1; CDR3: CASSFWGTGSNEQFF; DNA: TGTGCCAGCAGTTTTTGGGGGACAGGGAGCAATGAGCAGTTCTTC
size: -; V: TRBV12-3/TRBV12-4; D: TRBD1; J: TRBJ2-3; CDR3: CASSFQGATDTQYF; DNA: TGTGCCAGCAGTTTCCAGGGGGCCACAGATACGCAGTATTTT
size: many; V: TRBV7-9; D: TRBD2; J: TRBJ2-5; CDR3: CASSSSATSGSREYF; DNA: TGTGCCAGCAGTTCGTCGGCGACTAGCGGGTCCAGGGAGTACTTC
size: many; V: TRBV5-1; D: TRBD1; J: TRBJ2-2; CDR3: CASRQTGGNTGELFF; DNA: TGCGCCAGCAGACAGACAGGGGGGAACACCGGGGAGCTGTTTTTT
size: -; V: TRBV20-1; D: -; J: TRBJ2-7; CDR3: CSARAAAYEQYF; DNA: TGCAGTGCGCGGGCCGCTGCCTACGAGCAGTACTTC
size: -; V: TRBV20-1; D: -; J: TRBJ2-3; CDR3: CSAKGGLRADTQYF; DNA: TGCAGTGCTAAGGGGGGGTTAAGGGCAGATACGCAGTATTTT
size: many; V: TRBV5-1; D: -; J: TRBJ2-7; CDR3: CASSLVLAGKTYEQYF; DNA: TGCGCCAGCAGCTTGGTCCTTGCAGGTAAAACCTACGAGCAGTACTTC
size: few; V: TRBV4-3; D: TRBD2; J: TRBJ2-1; CDR3: CASSPGAGGSNEQFF; DNA: TGCGCCAGCAGCCCAGGAGCGGGGGGGTCCAATGAGCAGTTCTTC
size: many; V: TRBV5-1; D: -; J: TRBJ2-2; CDR3: CASSLDPAGGELFF; DNA: TGCGCCAGCAGCTTGGACCCCGCAGGCGGGGAGCTGTTTTTT
size: -; V: TRBV20-1; D: -; J: TRBJ1-4; CDR3: CSAREATANEKLFF; DNA: TGCAGTGCTAGAGAGGCCACAGCTAATGAAAAACTGTTTTTT
size: many; V: TRBV6-2/TRBV6-3; D: -; J: TRBJ1-5; CDR3: CASSYGTINQPQHF; DNA: TGTGCCAGCAGCTACGGGACTATCAATCAGCCCCAGCATTTT
size: many; V: TRBV20-1; D: TRBD2; J: TRBJ2-3; CDR3: CSAPTGLAGGRGKDTQYF; DNA: TGCAGTGCCCCAACGGGGCTAGCGGGGGGCAGGGGGAAAGATACGCAGTATTTT
size: many; V: TRBV6-1; D: -; J: TRBJ1-1; CDR3: CASSEPYRNTEAFF; DNA: TGTGCCAGCAGTGAACCGTACAGGAACACTGAAGCTTTCTTT
size: -; V: TRBV12-3/TRBV12-4; D: -; J: TRBJ1-5; CDR3: CASSLPRQVFSNQPQHF; DNA: TGTGCCAGCAGTTTACCCCGACAGGTGTTTAGCAATCAGCCCCAGCATTTT
size: -; V: TRBV20-1; D: -; J: TRBJ1-4; CDR3: CSARVEGGKLFF; DNA: TGCAGTGCTAGAGTAGAGGGCGGAAAACTGTTTTTT
size: few; V: TRBV6-2/TRBV6-3; D: TRBD2; J: TRBJ2-1; CDR3: CASSYTPGTRDNEQFF; DNA: TGTGCCAGCAGTTACACCCCCGGGACTAGGGACAATGAGCAGTTCTTC
size: -; V: TRBV27; D: -; J: TRBJ1-4; CDR3: CASRQRGNEKLFF; DNA: TGTGCCAGCAGGCAACGGGGTAATGAAAAACTGTTTTTT
size: many; V: TRBV7-2; D: TRBD1; J: TRBJ1-2; CDR3: CASSFGQGFNGYTF; DNA: TGTGCCAGCAGCTTCGGACAGGGGTTTAATGGCTACACCTTC
size: -; V: TRBV18; D: -; J: TRBJ2-3; CDR3: CASSPPRGTDTQYF; DNA: TGTGCCAGCTCACCACCCCGGGGCACAGATACGCAGTATTTT
size: few; V: TRBV4-1; D: -; J: TRBJ2-2; CDR3: CASSQELSTGGELFF; DNA: TGCGCCAGCAGCCAAGAATTGAGCACTGGGGGGGAGCTGTTTTTT